A selection of T cell receptor beta chains follows, all from one sample in a study of blood T cell repertoires in COVID-19. Clones were sequenced by immunoSEQ multiplex PCR, and TCRdb holds only the in-frame ones, with some missing. The table lists about 280,000 clones, 88% of them singletons, with approximately 8.8% in the top ten. Material for sequencing was peripheral blood. Every receptor here comes from a man aged 18 to 30 with active or convalescent COVID-19. Each CDR3 is given with its conserved first and last residue. A D gene is named only where the DNA matches it firmly. A clone size is listed for some rows: how often the clone was seen (once, few, many), or a class if it is expanded.

V gene,J gene,D gene,clone size,CDR3 protein,CDR3 DNA
TRBV7-3,TRBJ2-1,TRBD2,-,CASSLTSGGPLYNEQFF,TGTGCCAGCAGCTTAACCAGCGGGGGCCCCCTCTACAATGAGCAGTTCTTC
TRBV9,TRBJ2-5,TRBD2,-,CASSVRTSGGRETQYF,TGTGCCAGCAGCGTTAGGACTAGCGGGGGTAGAGAGACCCAGTACTTC
TRBV7-9,TRBJ2-2,TRBD2,-,CASSLTRGAGELFF,TGTGCCAGCAGCTTAACGCGGGGGGCCGGGGAGCTGTTTTTT
TRBV6-5,TRBJ1-5,-,-,CASRDRIHPWPQHF,TGTGCCAGCAGAGACAGGATCCATCCTTGGCCCCAGCATTTT
TRBV23-1,TRBJ2-7,TRBD1,-,CASISGQGIYEQYF,TGCGCCAGCATCTCGGGACAGGGTATATACGAGCAGTACTTC
TRBV12-3/TRBV12-4,TRBJ2-1,-,-,CASSERRDEQFF,TGTGCCAGCAGTGAGCGTCGGGATGAGCAGTTCTTC
TRBV7-9,TRBJ2-7,-,-,CAGGSEAVYEQYF,TGTGCCGGTGGTAGTGAGGCTGTCTACGAGCAGTACTTC
TRBV7-2,TRBJ2-2,TRBD2,-,CASTAGFDTGELFF,TGTGCCAGCACAGCGGGGTTCGACACCGGGGAGCTGTTTTTT
TRBV25-1,TRBJ1-6,-,-,CASTGDQGYNSPLHF,TGTGCCAGCACGGGGGACCAGGGCTATAATTCACCCCTCCACTTT
TRBV19,TRBJ2-3,TRBD1,-,CASSPGTGAFSDTQYF,TGTGCCAGTAGTCCGGGGACAGGGGCCTTTTCAGATACGCAGTATTTT
TRBV11-2,TRBJ2-3,TRBD1,-,CASSTGTGVTDTQYF,TGTGCCAGCAGTACGGGGACAGGGGTCACAGATACGCAGTATTTT
TRBV5-6,TRBJ2-7,TRBD1,-,CASSLGTGREQYF,TGTGCCAGCAGCCTGGGGACAGGGAGGGAGCAGTACTTC
TRBV19,TRBJ2-2,TRBD1,-,CATLRGSNTGELFF,TGTGCCACCCTCAGGGGGTCGAACACCGGGGAGCTGTTTTTT
TRBV12-5,TRBJ2-1,TRBD1,-,CASGLPYAGTGVDEQFF,TGTGCTAGTGGTTTGCCGTATGCCGGGACAGGGGTAGATGAGCAGTTCTTC
TRBV10-1,TRBJ2-1,-,-,CASSESDRGWQFF,TGCGCCAGCAGTGAGTCGGACAGAGGCTGGCAGTTCTTC
TRBV19,TRBJ2-3,-,-,CASKGGGTDTQYF,TGTGCCAGTAAAGGGGGGGGAACAGATACGCAGTATTTT
TRBV9,TRBJ1-1,TRBD1,-,CASSEKTGGRTEAFF,TGTGCCAGCAGCGAAAAAACAGGGGGCCGGACTGAAGCTTTCTTT
TRBV6-6,TRBJ1-6,TRBD1,few,CASSYPGTGSNSPLHF,TGTGCCAGCAGTTATCCCGGGACAGGGTCCAATTCACCCCTCCACTTT
TRBV27,TRBJ1-2,-,few,CASSLSPGNYGYTF,TGTGCCAGCAGTTTATCTCCAGGGAACTATGGCTACACCTTC
TRBV29-1,TRBJ2-2,TRBD1,-,CSVSGQHTGELFF,TGCAGCGTTTCGGGACAGCACACCGGGGAGCTGTTTTTT
TRBV2,TRBJ2-1,-,-,CASSGLTDYNEQFF,TGTGCCAGCAGTGGACTCACCGACTACAATGAGCAGTTCTTC
TRBV7-6,TRBJ2-1,TRBD2,few,CASSLTLAGVPRNEQFF,TGTGCCAGCAGCTTAACGTTGGCGGGGGTACCACGCAATGAGCAGTTCTTC
TRBV7-6,TRBJ2-5,TRBD1,-,CASSLRDRAFFEETQYF,TGTGCCAGCAGCTTAAGGGACAGGGCCTTTTTCGAAGAGACCCAGTACTTC
TRBV3-1/TRBV3-2,TRBJ2-5,-,-,CASSPLSGVETQYF,TGTGCCAGCAGCCCCCTGTCGGGGGTGGAGACCCAGTACTTC
TRBV4-1,TRBJ2-1,TRBD1,-,CASSRNRGNSYNEQFF,TGCGCCAGCAGCCGAAACAGGGGAAACTCCTACAATGAGCAGTTCTTC
TRBV6-6,TRBJ2-1,TRBD1,-,CASSFGTGNEQFF,TGTGCCAGCAGCTTCGGGACAGGCAATGAGCAGTTCTTC
TRBV19,TRBJ2-1,TRBD1,-,CASSIFSTGNSYNEQFF,TGTGCCAGTAGTATTTTTTCGACAGGGAACTCCTACAATGAGCAGTTCTTC
TRBV9,TRBJ2-2,TRBD2,-,CASSVGTAVAGGANTGELFF,TGTGCCAGCAGCGTAGGGACTGCGGTAGCGGGGGGTGCGAACACCGGGGAGCTGTTTTTT
TRBV6-4,TRBJ1-1,-,-,CASREEGQGNTEAFF,TGTGCCAGCAGGGAAGAAGGGCAGGGGAACACTGAAGCTTTCTTT
TRBV6-1,TRBJ2-2,TRBD2,-,CASSVEYPRRSGGAAGELFF,TGTGCCAGCAGTGTAGAGTACCCTCGGCGGAGCGGGGGGGCCGCCGGGGAGCTGTTTTTT
TRBV11-2,TRBJ1-2,TRBD1,-,CASSLGTAHGYTF,TGTGCCAGCAGCCTCGGGACAGCCCATGGCTACACCTTC
TRBV9,TRBJ1-6,-,-,CASSVVGQNSPLHF,TGTGCCAGCAGCGTAGTTGGTCAGAACTCACCCCTCCACTTT
TRBV13,TRBJ2-1,-,-,CASSSPSEGGAFYNEQFF,TGTGCCAGCAGCTCCCCCTCGGAGGGGGGGGCCTTCTACAATGAGCAGTTCTTC
TRBV6-4,TRBJ1-2,-,once,CASRPNHSGYYGYTF,TGTGCCAGCAGACCTAATCATTCGGGTTACTATGGCTACACCTTC
TRBV6-5,TRBJ1-5,TRBD1,-,CASSDRVGQPQHF,TGTGCCAGTTCTGACAGGGTGGGGCAGCCCCAGCATTTT
TRBV7-8,TRBJ1-1,-,-,CASSPVIRSVAGASNTEAFF,TGTGCCAGCAGCCCGGTGATCAGGTCAGTGGCTGGGGCTTCGAACACTGAAGCTTTCTTT
TRBV24-1,TRBJ1-5,-,-,CATPREVNQPQHF,TGTGCCACCCCCAGGGAAGTAAATCAGCCCCAGCATTTT
TRBV4-1,TRBJ1-1,-,few,CASSQGSEAEAFF,TGCGCCAGCAGCCAAGGGTCGGAGGCTGAAGCTTTCTTT